Included here is one TCR beta chain sequence, with context. Which antigen it targets is not known. No per-base quality is available; no much larger clone lies one base away. This sample was included in a study of T cell repertoires in cytomegalovirus infection (dated by TCRdb to between 2018 and 2020). Some background on the complete study: The peptide stimulations were aimed at well-studied HLA-B-restricted epitopes as well as recently identified HLA-C-restricted CMV epitopes, whose presentation resists viral immunomodulation. The HLA type of each donor mattered for the analysis, because public TCR beta signatures pointed to carriage of CMV infection along with the matching HLA type. Study-level results and caveats: In both this cohort and an independent roughly 400-donor cohort, the cumulative frequency of public TCR beta family members distinguished carriers of CMV infection plus the relevant HLA type. The ex vivo response was dominated by HLA-C-restricted CMV-specific TCR beta clonotypes, which also provided the single most frequent clonotype in two of eight donors.

The sequencer was an Illumina HiSeq 1500. TCRdb applied fastp at Q25 and MiXCR to the public reads, then kept only in-frame beta chains. Under each unique CDR3 protein, matching rows form one entry showing the most common genes and DNA. The sample yields 100,000 to 150,000 distinct CDR3 sequences; 30% to 40% were counted once. The ten largest account for about 53% of the sample. This specimen's treatment or condition label, interpreted: in vitro stimulation with specific CMV peptide epitopes to enrich CMV-specific T cells. Inclusive of the bounding cysteine and phenylalanine, the CDR3 is 18 residues long. Only the CDR3 DNA is retained, 54 bases long and in frame from the first base. From V the trimming removes 2 bases and from J it removes 1 base, while the gene matches leave 6 bases of the junction unaccounted for. CDR1 and CDR2 are drawn from the germline V gene: SGHTA, FQGNSA.

This clonotype was sampled from a human donor in good health (CMV status not recorded). Some clones in this sample may be carry-over from other donors' samples. The V gene is TRBV7-2 and the J gene is TRBJ2-6; the central 9 bases match TRBD1. The source was CD8+ T cells from cultured PBMCs, collected from culture after CMV antigen stimulation. The bases are TGTGCCAGCAGCTTATCGGGACAGGGATATTCTGGGGCCAACGTCCTGACTTTC. Its translation reads: CASSLSGQGYSGANVLTF.